This T cell receptor beta chain was retrieved from a study of blood T cells in healthy people across ages. CDR1 and CDR2 (germline): SEHNR, FQNEAQ (reference sequence). V lost 8 bases, J lost 0 bases, and 12 bases lay in between. The CDR3 has 14 residues. Findings of the study overall: The study found TCR beta diversity correlated strongly with naive T cell percentage. No one knew whether donors had CMV, which possibly confounded expanded clonotype changes.

Alongside a J-beta primer mix, a sample-barcoded 5' primer served in a second PCR lasting about 7 to 11 cycles. Template switching added a 12-random-nucleotide identifier to every cDNA molecule. TCRdb analysed the 5' RACE reads with MiXCR anew, one entry per CDR3 protein. The sample includes hundreds of thousands of distinct CDR3 sequences, about 48% of them seen just once. This clonotype has more than one count but fewer than ten. Antigen: not known. The sequence was obtained from a man older than 75 in good health. The sample consisted of blood. The rearrangement links TRBV7-9 to TRBJ2-3, with unresolved D. CDR3 loop: CASAADPSTDTQYF. In DNA, the CDR3 is TGTGCCAGCGCAGCAGATCCTAGCACAGATACGCAGTATTTT.